This T cell receptor (beta chain) was sequenced for a study of T cells in Graves' hyperthyroidism and ophthalmopathy. There are 13 residues in the CDR3. In germline, CDR1 is SGHTA, CDR2 FQGNSA. The V and J ends lost 5 bases and 3 bases respectively, with 11 bases between them. RNA transcripts yielded amplified TCR beta CDR3 regions. Using the HTBI primer set, a first-round RT-PCR was run on the TCR CDR3. Each CDR3 protein gets one entry after TCRdb re-called the multiplex PCR reads with MiXCR. The sample yields 650,000 to 850,000 distinct CDR3 sequences, roughly 20% seen once. Clinical symptoms, serum thyroxine and TRAb, thyroid ultrasound and orbital computed tomography were used for the diagnoses.

This TCR was sampled from a woman between 50 and 59 years old with Graves' hyperthyroidism that later progressed to Graves' ophthalmopathy. Sequenced sample: blood. The chain is built from TRBV7-2 and TRBJ2-7; D may be TRBD2 (6 bases). The CDR3 DNA is TGTGCCAGCAGCACTCGGACTATCTACGAGCAGTACTTC. It is translated as CASSTRTIYEQYF.